These 27 T cell receptor beta chains share one sample of origin, sequenced in a study of T cell responses to AZD1222 COVID-19 vaccine. Sequenced by immunoSEQ multiplex PCR; TCRdb stores in-frame clones only, minus some. Seen here are fewer than 65,000 clones, roughly nine tenths observed once, and the top ten hold roughly 15%. Sequencing was performed on peripheral blood, taken 28 days after the second AZD1222 dose. Receptors originate from an adult who received the AZD1222 COVID-19 vaccine.

This clone was counted a single time. The chain couples TRBV7-9 to TRBJ2-1, with TRBD2 matching over 8 bases. This CDR3 comprises 15 residues. With 3 bases clipped from V and 1 base from J, the junction kept 2 bases outside the gene matches. The germline V gene encodes CDR1 SEHNR and CDR2 FQNEAQ (reference sequence). For the CDR3, the DNA is TGTGCCAGCAGCTTTAAGCGGGGGTCCTACAATGAGCAGTTCTTC. Its translation: CASSFKRGSYNEQFF.

The chain combines TRBV24-1 with TRBJ2-1; D gene uncertain. The CDR3 covers 13 residues. The germline V gene has CDR1 KGHDR and CDR2 SFDVKD. V lost 3 bases and J 6 bases, leaving 8 bases between the germline ends. CDR3 nucleotide sequence: TGTGCCACCAGTGATCCACGAACCAATGAGCAGTTCTTC. It translates to CATSDPRTNEQFF.

The CDR3 coding sequence is TGTGCCAGCAGCACTCAAGGGGTCCCAGAGGAGACCCAGTACTTC. Its translation: CASSTQGVPEETQYF. This chain links TRBV7-2 with TRBJ2-5, with D maybe TRBD1 (5 bases). The germline V gene encodes CDR1 SGHTA and CDR2 FQGNSA. The CDR3 loop spans 15 amino acids. V gave up 5 bases and J gave up 5 bases, with 18 bases separating them.

This chain connects TRBV6-5 to TRBJ1-1, with 8 nucleotides matching TRBD1. This CDR3 is 13 amino acids long. CDR1 is MNHEY, CDR2 SVGAGI, per germline. The V segment lost 4 bases and the J segment 4 bases; nucleotides outside the gene matches: 2. The CDR3 sequence: CASSSQGATEAFF. CDR3 nucleotides: TGTGCCAGCAGTTCTCAGGGGGCCACTGAAGCTTTCTTT.

V and J are TRBV6-6 and TRBJ2-7; 7 nucleotides match TRBD2. The J segment lost 6 bases and the V segment lost 6 bases, leaving 11 bases of the junction unmatched. This CDR3 comprises 14 residues. Germline CDR1 reads MNHNY; CDR2 reads SVGAGI (reference sequence). The CDR3 DNA is TGTGCCAGCAGCCTCGTGACTAGCCGGGGCGAGCAGTACTTC. Translating it yields CASSLVTSRGEQYF.

The gene calls are TRBV7-9 and TRBJ1-6, with TRBD1 identical over 7 bases. Germline-derived CDR1 and CDR2 are SEHNR and FQNEAQ (reference sequence). This CDR3 comprises 15 residues. The V and J ends lost 11 bases and 4 bases, in that order; junction bases with no gene match: 11. The CDR3 protein is CAGEGATSYNSPLHF. In DNA, the CDR3 is TGTGCCGGGGAGGGGGCCACCTCGTATAATTCACCCCTCCACTTT.

The chain couples TRBV5-1 to TRBJ2-2, with TRBD2 as a possible D gene (6 bases). V was pared by 0 bases and J by 2 bases, with 11 bases between. Germline CDR1 reads SGHRS; CDR2 reads YFSETQ. This CDR3 contains 16 residues. This CDR3 is CASSLAGGDNTGELFF. CDR3 sequence (DNA): TGCGCCAGCAGCTTGGCTGGCGGGGATAACACCGGGGAGCTGTTTTTT.

This clone was seen more than once but under ten times. V usage is TRBV27 and J usage is TRBJ1-1; 8 nucleotides line up with TRBD1. Germline V gene lookup returns CDR1 MNHEY and CDR2 SMNVEV (reference sequence). The CDR3 contains 20 residues. V was clipped by 7 bases and J by 7 bases; unmatched bases: 29. CDR3 region: CASTPRTRGLYRGREDEAFF. CDR3 sequence (DNA): TGTGCCAGCACCCCGCGAACCCGCGGGTTGTACAGGGGGAGAGAAGATGAAGCTTTCTTT.

The chain employs TRBV19 and TRBJ1-2; D is undetermined. Trimming removed 3 bases at V and 4 bases at J, with 9 bases between. CDR1 is LNHDA and CDR2 is SQIVND in the germline V gene (reference sequence). This CDR3 has 13 residues. The CDR3 here is CASSIRLSYGYTF. The CDR3 nucleotides are TGTGCCAGTAGTATCAGACTTTCCTATGGCTACACCTTC.

This clone has just one count. V and J are TRBV2 and TRBJ2-7, with D maybe TRBD2 (5 bases). CDR1 is SNHLY and CDR2 is FYNNEI in the germline V gene. V was trimmed by 5 bases and J by 3 bases, leaving 11 bases between them. The CDR3 has 13 amino acids. The CDR3 coding sequence is TGTGCCAGCAGTCAATGGACTGGCTACGAGCAGTACTTC. It translates to CASSQWTGYEQYF.

The chain uses TRBV5-1 and TRBJ2-7; D is tentatively TRBD1 or TRBD2 (6 bases each). The CDR3 has 14 amino acids. Germline V CDR1 and CDR2: SGHRS, YFSETQ. With 3 bases removed from V and 7 bases from J, the gap between germline ends came to 17 bases. CDR3 region: CASSSTQGRGEQYF. In DNA, the CDR3 is TGCGCCAGCAGCTCTACCCAGGGGCGGGGAGAGCAGTACTTC. Together with reference TRBV5-1 and TRBJ2-7, the CDR3 gives the full variable domain: KAGVTQTPRYLIKTRGQQVTLSCSPISGHRSVSWYQQTPGQGLQFLFEYFSETQRNKGNFPGRFSGRQFSNSRSEMNVSTLELGDSALYLCASSSTQGRGEQYFGPGTRLTVT.

The chain carries TRBV12-3 or TRBV12-4 and TRBJ1-1; D unresolved. Trimming removed 7 bases at V and 5 bases at J, with 14 bases between. The CDR3 runs 13 residues. The CDR3 loop reads CASTNGPVTEAFF. The CDR3 DNA follows: TGTGCCAGCACCAACGGCCCGGTGACTGAAGCTTTCTTT.

The J gene is TRBJ1-2, the V gene TRBV4-1; 10 nucleotides line up with TRBD1. Trimming cost V 3 bases and J 6 bases; bases outside gene matches: 7. Germline-derived CDR1 and CDR2 are MGHRA and YSYEKL. This CDR3 comprises 15 residues. CDR3 amino acids: CASSHNTGQGNGYTF. The CDR3 nucleotides are TGCGCCAGCAGCCACAACACGGGACAGGGGAATGGCTACACCTTC.

The gene calls are TRBV29-1 and TRBJ2-2; no firm D call. V lost 3 bases, J lost 1 base, and 9 bases lay in between. This CDR3 region has 14 residues. Germline V CDR1 and CDR2: SQVTM, ANQGSEA. The CDR3 DNA reads TGCAGCGTTGACGACCGAGAGAACACCGGGGAGCTGTTTTTT. Residues: CSVDDRENTGELFF.

This clone has a single count. This chain links TRBV27 with TRBJ2-3; 9 nucleotides match TRBD1. J lost 3 bases, V lost 4 bases, and 8 bases had no gene match. Germline V gene sequence: CDR1 MNHEY, CDR2 SMNVEV (reference sequence). This CDR3 has 16 residues. CDR3 residues: CASSSFDRGVTDTQYF. In DNA form, the CDR3 reads TGTGCCAGCAGTTCATTCGACAGGGGGGTGACAGATACGCAGTATTTT.

The J gene is TRBJ2-5, the V gene TRBV24-1; D is perhaps TRBD2 (6 bases). The CDR3 length is 14 residues. V was cut by 3 bases and J by 2 bases, with 9 bases left in between. Germline assignment: CDR1 KGHDR and CDR2 SFDVKD. The CDR3 sequence is CATSDPLAQETQYF. CDR3 DNA: TGTGCCACCAGTGATCCACTAGCTCAAGAGACCCAGTACTTC.

This clone was seen only once. The gene calls are TRBV18 and TRBJ1-1; possible D gene TRBD1, 6 bases. CDR1 and CDR2 from the germline V gene are KGHSH and LQKENI. This CDR3 is 12 amino acids long. Between the trimmed V and J ends, which lost 6 bases and 3 bases, there was a span of 8 bases. As DNA, the CDR3 is TGTGCCAGCTCCCCAGGGGACACTGAAGCTTTCTTT. Amino acid sequence: CASSPGDTEAFF.

The CDR3 reads CASSLLRGSGRAQETQYF. The CDR3, as DNA: TGTGCCAGCAGCTTACTGCGGGGCTCCGGGAGGGCTCAAGAGACCCAGTACTTC. The gene calls are TRBV13 and TRBJ2-5; 8 positions agree with TRBD2. Germline trimming cut 2 bases from V and 2 bases from J; bases unmatched to any gene: 13. Germline values: CDR1 PRHDT, CDR2 FYEKMQ (reference sequence). This CDR3 is built from 18 residues.

The chain recombines TRBV30 with TRBJ2-7; TRBD2 matches at 10 bases. CDR3 length: 13 residues. J gave up 5 bases and V 3 bases, and 4 bases lay outside the gene matches. The V gene's germline CDR1 is GTSNPN and CDR2 SVGIG (reference sequence). The CDR3 DNA sequence: TGTGCCTGGAGGCTAGCGGGAGTCCACGAGCAGTACTTC. It encodes CAWRLAGVHEQYF.

The chain couples TRBV19 to TRBJ1-4; D is ambiguous. CDR3 length: 13 amino acids. Deletions cut 3 bases from V and 0 bases from J, with 2 bases between. Germline V gives CDR1 LNHDA, CDR2 SQIVND (reference sequence). The CDR3 spells CASSIATNEKLFF. CDR3 nucleotides: TGTGCCAGTAGTATTGCAACTAATGAAAAACTGTTTTTT. Looking up the rest from reference TRBV19 and TRBJ1-4 gives the full variable domain: DGGITQSPKYLFRKEGQNVTLSCEQNLNHDAMYWYRQDPGQGLRLIYYSQIVNDFQKGDIAEGYSVSREKKESFPLTVTSAQKNPTAFYLCASSIATNEKLFFGSGTQLSVL.

The CDR3 DNA sequence: TGTGCCATCAGTGATGCGGGAGACACCGGGGAGCTGTTTTTT. Amino acid sequence: CAISDAGDTGELFF. V gene TRBV10-3 combines with J gene TRBJ2-2; 7 positions agree with TRBD2. The CDR3 sequence is 14 residues long. The trim removed 3 bases at V and 3 bases at J, leaving 1 base unmatched. Germline V lookup: CDR1 ENHRY, CDR2 SYGVKD.

This clone has just one count. The chain has TRBV6-6 and TRBJ2-6, with 9 bases identical to TRBD2. Trimming cost V 5 bases and J 0 bases; bases outside gene matches: 8. Looked up from germline, CDR1 is MNHNY and CDR2 is SVGAGI (reference sequence). There are 18 residues in the CDR3. The CDR3 nucleotides read TGTGCCAGCAGTCTCACCGGGACTAGCAACTCTGGGGCCAACGTCCTGACTTTC. Protein: CASSLTGTSNSGANVLTF.

This clone was seen only once. The CDR3 is CASSHPIGGYDGYTF. The CDR3 DNA follows: TGTGCCAGCAGCCACCCTATTGGGGGCTACGACGGCTACACCTTC. The chain joins TRBV4-2 to TRBJ1-2, with D possibly matching TRBD1 (6 bases). Germline values: CDR1 LGHNA, CDR2 YNFKEQ. CDR3 length equals 15 residues. V was shortened by 3 bases and J by 8 bases, with 19 bases between the two germline ends.

The chain combines TRBV6-5 with TRBJ2-5, with TRBD2 matching 10 bases. The CDR3 loop spans 16 amino acids. Trimming cost V 2 bases and J 0 bases; bases outside gene matches: 3. The germline V gene has CDR1 MNHEY and CDR2 SVGAGI. Here the CDR3 reads CASSYVLAGDQETQYF. The DNA of the CDR3 is TGTGCCAGCAGTTACGTCCTAGCGGGGGACCAAGAGACCCAGTACTTC.

This chain links TRBV5-1 with TRBJ2-1; D is undetermined. The CDR3 consists of 14 residues. V lost 4 bases and J 10 bases, leaving 18 bases between the germline ends. The V gene's germline CDR1 is SGHRS and CDR2 YFSETQ. The CDR3 reads CASSPDGPPKEQFF. The CDR3 coding sequence is TGCGCCAGCAGCCCGGACGGACCTCCCAAGGAGCAGTTCTTC.

V and J are TRBV24-1 and TRBJ2-3, with a weak D call TRBD2 (5 bases). V was pared by 9 bases and J by 1 base, with 10 bases between. In germline, CDR1 is KGHDR, CDR2 SFDVKD. This CDR3 region has 13 residues. In DNA, the CDR3 is TGTGCCACCGGGGAGCCGGGCACAGATACGCAGTATTTT. This sequence encodes CATGEPGTDTQYF.

This chain links TRBV29-1 with TRBJ1-1; D unresolved. This CDR3 region has 12 residues. The V gene's germline CDR1 is SQVTM and CDR2 ANQGSEA. The germline V and J ends were trimmed by 0 bases and 6 bases, with 8 bases remaining between them. The CDR3: CSVEDPPSEAFF. CDR3 coding DNA: TGCAGCGTTGAAGATCCCCCGTCTGAAGCTTTCTTT. The variable domain in full, with the rest retrieved from reference TRBV29-1 and TRBJ1-1, is SAVISQKPSRDICQRGTSLTIQCQVDSQVTMMFWYRQQPGQSLTLIATANQGSEATYESGFVIDKFPISRPNLTFSTLTVSNMSPEDSSIYLCSVEDPPSEAFFGQGTRLTVV.